This T cell receptor (beta chain) was found in a study of OX40 agonist ivuxolimab in advanced cancers. Germline-derived CDR1 and CDR2 are SGHTA and FQGNSA. This CDR3 comprises 14 residues. TCRdb's table, derived via immunoSEQ multiplex PCR, lists solely in-frame clones and lacks some. This table has under 70,000 clones, 85% appearing once. A word on this clone: Compared with germline, one end of the junction differs, possibly owing to a read error.

J is TRBJ1-5 and V is TRBV7-2; TRBD1 matches at 8 bases. The specimen was CD4+ or CD8+ T cells sorted from blood, collected in a trial of the OX40 agonist ivuxolimab. The source of this sequence is an adult with an advanced solid tumor such as melanoma, head and neck, liver or kidney cancer. CDR3 in DNA: TGTGCCAGCAGCGTAGCCCAGGGGGCGCAGCCCCAGCATTTT. It is translated as CASSVAQGAQPQHF.